The present TCR beta chain was sequenced within a study of T cell repertoires in cytomegalovirus infection. At the level of the study: As its CMV epitopes, the study selected recently identified HLA-C-restricted and well-studied HLA-B-restricted targets. TCR beta signatures that were public indicated CMV infection and matching HLA type.

TCRdb re-called the reads with MiXCR, one entry per CDR3 protein. The repertoire holds about 830,000 distinct CDR3 sequences, 30% to 35% seen once, with around 12% in the top ten. Notes on the study in general: HLA-C-restricted CMV clonotypes gave the most frequent clonotype in two of eight donors.

Regarding this clonotype: Its specificity is unknown.

The CDR3 consists of 16 residues. The germline V gene has CDR1 LNHDA and CDR2 SQIVND (reference sequence). Trimming took 7 bases from V and 0 from J; bases not matched to a gene: 9. The genes are TRBV19 and TRBJ2-1; 7 positions match TRBD1. This TCR derives from a human donor in good health (CMV status not recorded). Some clones in this sample may be carry-over from other donors' samples. The material sequenced was cultured CD8+ T cells from PBMCs, taken from culture after CMV antigen stimulation. Here the CDR3 DNA reads TGTGCCAGTACCCCGGGACAGTCAAGCTCCTACAATGAGCAGTTCTTC. It codes for CASTPGQSSSYNEQFF.